This paragraph reports one TCR beta chain. Which antigen it targets is not known. Per-nucleotide qualities are absent, and no much larger clonotype sits a single base away. These data belong to a study of blood T cell repertoires in COVID-19 (dated by TCRdb to 2019 to 2021). For context, the study as a whole: Samples covering the acute and convalescent phases of COVID-19 were provided by collaborators in the United States, Italy and Spain. The material from the prospective study consisted of cDNA or gDNA derived from T cells, B-cell-depleted T cells, or PBMCs. The dataset comprised deeply sampled blood TCRbeta repertoires from subjects exposed to, actively infected with, or recovered from COVID-19. The repertoires were made available in a free public database intended to serve as a resource for research on the immune response to SARS-CoV-2. The samples were drawn from the first 160 participants of the ongoing ImmuneRACE study and from 950 to 1,500 subjects provided by 6 global collaborators. The sample metadata nearly always contained a de-identified subject ID, COVID-19 status, age in years and sex. Where available, HLA class I and class II types were taken from metadata supplied by the sample provider and were not determined by assay-based typing. Points the paper makes about the study in general: Clinical and demographic metadata were provided uncurated, with the amount varying by source and participant.

The immunoSEQ Assay, a bias-controlled multiplex PCR, was used to amplify TCRbeta CDR3 regions from genomic DNA. In the paper's pipeline: Within the assay, amplification of reference gene primers was used to estimate how many nucleated cells each sample contained. To quantify the absolute abundance of each unique TCRbeta CDR3 rearrangement, sequence reads were collapsed and filtered. Productive Simpson clonality was computed per sample as the square root of Simpson's diversity index over productive rearrangements. As stored in TCRdb, this immuneACCESS dataset retains in-frame rearrangements with V and J assigned. A fraction of the clones does not appear; measured against another copy, unresolved V genes explain less than half of the discrepancy, and the remainder lacks a known reason. D and trimming were read from the DNA, whereas the V and J calls and clone size are those reported in that table. A total of approximately 78,000 clones appear in this sample, roughly 92% of them only once. Roughly 2.6% of the sample is taken by the ten largest.

One collaborating source in Seattle enrolled patients while the patients were actively infected and followed the patients over time throughout the course of disease. The collaborating institutions used their own protocols to collect whole blood in K2EDTA tubes. For TCRbeta analysis, collaborators shipped samples as frozen whole blood, isolated PBMCs, or DNA extracted from either of those sample types. Trimming removed 6 bases from V and 5 bases from J, leaving 13 bases between the germline ends. The CDR3 runs 13 amino acids, cysteine and phenylalanine included. Only CDR3 DNA is held: 39 bases, read in frame from base 1. For CDR1 and CDR2, the germline V gene lists SGHAT and FQNNGV.

The chain uses TRBV11-2 and TRBJ1-1, and the D gene may be TRBD1, 5 bases matching. What was sequenced was peripheral blood. This sequence originates from a man aged 50 or older with COVID-19, enrolled during active disease. The CDR3 here reads CASRLQGVTEAFF. The sequenced DNA: TGTGCCAGCAGGCTCCAGGGCGTTACTGAAGCTTTCTTT.